Below, one T cell receptor (beta chain) is given with its context. The table lists this clonotype with many counts. The specificity of this receptor is unknown. The sample holds no much larger clone one base away, and base qualities are not on file. The data are from a study of early T cells in non-severe SARS-CoV-2 infection listed by TCRdb under 2021. Regarding the complete study: Bulk RNA from unsorted whole blood was used for TCR sequencing, so alpha and beta chains could not be paired.

Receptor libraries were prepared by 5' RACE. Sequencing instrument: NextSeq 500. To correct for sequencing error and PCR bias, the TCR library protocol tagged individual cDNA molecules with unique molecular identifiers. TCR alpha and beta chains were both sequenced, and the abundances of alpha and beta sequences in each sample were closely correlated with each other. The original methods were these. Decombinator V4 was used to annotate the V gene, J gene and CDR3 of the TCR sequences. Expanded TCRs were defined as changing significantly between any two time points under a Poisson model with p below 0.0001. TCR abundances were normalised to the total number of TCRs sequenced per sample and were expressed as counts per million. TRAV1-2 paired with TRAJ12, TRAJ20 or TRAJ33 defined MAIT TCRs, while TRAV10 paired with TRAJ18 defined iNKT TCRs. VDJdb, accessed on 1 November 2021, was searched for TCRs annotated for CMV, EBV and SARS-CoV-2, and TCRs annotated for more than one antigen were excluded. Through fastp at Q25 and MiXCR, TCRdb rebuilt clones from the public reads, retaining in-frame beta chains. Each CDR3 protein appears once, grouped with its most common genes and DNA. TCRdb, not the authors, supplied the V and J calls. In all, the sample holds 40,000 or so distinct CDR3 sequences, and 5.5% to 6.5% of those were seen once. The biggest ten clones account for over 10% of the sample.

General conclusions and limits of the study: VDJdb matching was skewed toward anti-spike CD8 responses, so virus-specific expansions were likely underestimated and private and CD4 specificities were missed.

From cysteine to phenylalanine, the CDR3 is 14 amino acids long. The DNA shown is the 42-base CDR3, in frame from base 1. Deletion took 5 bases off V and 8 bases off J, with a span of 16 bases between the germline ends. Via the germline V gene (reference sequence), CDR1 is MNHEY and CDR2 SMNVEV. The study was a case-control design nested within a healthcare worker cohort in London, UK, with weekly nasopharyngeal swab PCR tests and blood sampling. Between 23 and 31 March 2020, the week of the UK lockdown, healthcare workers were enrolled and then followed up weekly for as long as 16 weeks. This sequence originates from an adult who was a healthcare worker with PCR-confirmed SARS-CoV-2 infection or an uninfected control (not recorded which). Sequencing input: whole blood. This chain joins TRBV27 to TRBJ2-1, with no confidently assigned D gene. The CDR3 corresponds to CASSPSGPLDEQFF. The DNA sequence reads TGTGCCAGCAGTCCCTCCGGACCCCTCGATGAGCAGTTCTTC.